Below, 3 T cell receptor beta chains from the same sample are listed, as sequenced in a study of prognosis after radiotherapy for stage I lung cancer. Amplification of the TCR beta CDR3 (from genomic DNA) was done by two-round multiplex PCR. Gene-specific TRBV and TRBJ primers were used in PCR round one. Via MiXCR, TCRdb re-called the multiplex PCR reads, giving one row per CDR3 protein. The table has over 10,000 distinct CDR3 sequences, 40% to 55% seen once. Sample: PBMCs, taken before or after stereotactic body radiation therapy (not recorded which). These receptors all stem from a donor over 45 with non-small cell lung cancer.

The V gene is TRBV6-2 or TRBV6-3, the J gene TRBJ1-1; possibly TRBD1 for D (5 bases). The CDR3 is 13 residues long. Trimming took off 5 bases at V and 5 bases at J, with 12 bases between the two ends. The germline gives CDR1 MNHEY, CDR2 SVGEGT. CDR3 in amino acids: CASSTSGSTEAFF. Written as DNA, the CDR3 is TGTGCCAGCAGTACCTCAGGGAGTACTGAAGCTTTCTTT.

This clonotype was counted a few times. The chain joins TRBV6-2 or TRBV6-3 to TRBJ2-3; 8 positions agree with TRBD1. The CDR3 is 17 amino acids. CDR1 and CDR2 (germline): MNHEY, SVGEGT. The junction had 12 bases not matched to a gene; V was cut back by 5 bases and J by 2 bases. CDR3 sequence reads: CASSEDSGTGPTDTQYF. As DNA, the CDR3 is TGTGCCAGCAGTGAAGATTCAGGGACAGGCCCCACAGATACGCAGTATTTT.

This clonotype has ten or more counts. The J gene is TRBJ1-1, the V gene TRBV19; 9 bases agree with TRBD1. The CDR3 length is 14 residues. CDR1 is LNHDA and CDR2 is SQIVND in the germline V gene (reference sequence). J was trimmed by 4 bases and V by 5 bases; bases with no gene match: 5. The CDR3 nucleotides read TGTGCCAGTAGTCAACAGGGGGCGGGCACTGAAGCTTTCTTT. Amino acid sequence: CASSQQGAGTEAFF.